One and the same sample provided the 27 T cell receptor beta chains below, sequenced in a study of monozygotic twins with inflammatory bowel disease. TCRdb processed the 5' RACE reads again and assigns one entry to each CDR3 protein, with no DNA. This sample contains approximately 340,000 distinct CDR3 sequences. Sequenced sample: blood. Receptor source: a human donor with ulcerative colitis or Crohn's disease, or a healthy co-twin of an affected twin (not recorded which).

V usage is TRBV11-2 and J usage is TRBJ2-7; TCRdb proposes TRBD1, but this gene call is untestable without DNA. Germline V gene lookup returns CDR1 SGHAT and CDR2 FQNNGV. The CDR3 consists of 13 residues. This chain's CDR3 is CASSLEVLGVQYF. Supplemented by reference TRBV11-2 and TRBJ2-7, the full variable domain reads EAGVAQSPRYKIIEKRQSVAFWCNPISGHATLYWYQQILGQGPKLLIQFQNNGVVDDSQLPKDRFSAERLKGVDSTLKIQPAKLEDSAVYLCASSLEVLGVQYFGPGTRLTVT.

The chain is built from TRBV5-4 and TRBJ2-2. The CDR3 is 17 amino acids. The germline gives CDR1 SGHNT, CDR2 YYREEE (reference sequence). Here the CDR3 reads CASSLGQAASNTGELFF. The entire variable domain, with the rest obtained from reference TRBV5-4 and TRBJ2-2, is as follows: ETGVTQSPTHLIKTRGQQVTLRCSSQSGHNTVSWYQQALGQGPQFIFQYYREEENGRGNFPPRFSGLQFPNYSSELNVNALELDDSALYLCASSLGQAASNTGELFFGEGSRLTVL.

CDR3 sequence reads: CASTKEQLYEQYF. This chain connects TRBV28 to TRBJ2-7. Germline V gives CDR1 MDHEN, CDR2 SYDVKM. CDR3 length: 13 residues.

This chain joins TRBV5-1 and TRBJ1-6. Germline lookup yields CDR1 SGHRS and CDR2 YFSETQ. This CDR3 comprises 15 residues. CDR3: CASSLAEQVNSPLHF.

The chain carries TRBV2 and TRBJ2-1; TCRdb outputs TRBD1, but without DNA this stays unchecked. Germline V lookup: CDR1 SNHLY, CDR2 FYNNEI. CDR3 length equals 13 residues. CDR3: CASSEVRAGEQFF.

The CDR3 sequence is CASSQDRGTLTFYEQYF. The rearrangement uses TRBV4-1 and TRBJ2-7; TCRdb's D call of TRBD1 is untestable without DNA. The CDR3 is 17 amino acids. Germline V CDR1 and CDR2: MGHRA, YSYEKL.

The V call is TRBV3-1, the J call TRBJ2-1; TCRdb returns TRBD1, unconfirmable since there is no DNA. The germline gives CDR1 LGHDT, CDR2 YNNKEL (reference sequence). The CDR3 spans 17 residues. Here the CDR3 reads CASSQATGYRTYNEQFF.

The chain combines TRBV20-1 with TRBJ2-5; lacking DNA, the TRBD2 call made by TCRdb goes unchecked. The CDR3 contains 15 residues. Germline V CDR1 and CDR2: DFQATT, SNEGSKA (reference sequence). CDR3 protein: CSASSQLEGQETQYF.

The V gene is TRBV20-1, the J gene TRBJ1-2. Germline CDR1 reads DFQATT; CDR2 reads SNEGSKA (reference sequence). This CDR3 has 13 amino acids. The CDR3 here is CSARVASNYGYTF.

CDR3 amino acids: CASSLTGAQETQYF. This chain uses TRBV5-1 with TRBJ2-5; TCRdb returns TRBD1, unconfirmable since there is no DNA. This CDR3 contains 14 residues. Germline lookup yields CDR1 SGHRS and CDR2 YFSETQ.

The J gene is TRBJ1-2, the V gene TRBV29-1; the TCRdb call, TRBD1, lacks DNA for checking. Germline loops: CDR1 SQVTM, CDR2 ANQGSEA. This CDR3 has 14 amino acids. The chain's CDR3 is CSVIPGQGTYGYTF.

J is TRBJ2-7 and V is TRBV20-1; with no DNA, the TCRdb D assignment of TRBD1 cannot be verified. The CDR3 sequence is 13 residues long. CDR1 is DFQATT and CDR2 is SNEGSKA in the germline V gene (reference sequence). The CDR3 sequence is CSASRDTNYEQYF.

The gene calls are TRBV20-1 and TRBJ2-7; checking the TCRdb D call of TRBD1 is not possible without DNA. CDR1 is DFQATT and CDR2 is SNEGSKA in the germline V gene (reference sequence). CDR3 length: 14 amino acids. The CDR3 sequence is CSARNRVGTIEQYF.

The chain combines TRBV4-1 with TRBJ1-6. The CDR3 covers 13 residues. Germline V lookup: CDR1 MGHRA, CDR2 YSYEKL. The CDR3 is CASSQEGFSPLHF.

This sequence joins TRBV29-1 and TRBJ2-7; TCRdb reports TRBD1, a call that lacks DNA to check it against. This CDR3 is built from 14 residues. CDR1 and CDR2 from the germline V gene are SQVTM and ANQGSEA. The CDR3: CSVSGTGDIYEQYF.

The chain combines TRBV7-2 with TRBJ1-2; TCRdb proposes TRBD1, but this gene call is untestable without DNA. This CDR3 has 13 residues. Germline V gives CDR1 SGHTA, CDR2 FQGNSA. The CDR3: CASSFDSQYGYTF.

CDR3 protein: CASSLGAGPGEKLFF. The chain joins TRBV5-1 to TRBJ1-4; without DNA, the TCRdb call of TRBD1 cannot be checked. Germline V gene lookup returns CDR1 SGHRS and CDR2 YFSETQ. This CDR3 contains 15 residues.

The chain combines TRBV20-1 with TRBJ2-1; with no DNA, the TCRdb D assignment of TRBD2 cannot be verified. The CDR3 extends over 16 amino acids. Germline loops: CDR1 DFQATT, CDR2 SNEGSKA (reference sequence). The CDR3 protein is CSARGASGSDGNEQFF.

CDR3 residues: CAISMGGTESNQPQHF. V usage is TRBV10-3 and J usage is TRBJ1-5; TCRdb picks TRBD1, but there is no DNA to check that call. CDR3 size: 16 residues. Germline CDR1 ENHRY, CDR2 SYGVKD.

The chain couples TRBV9 to TRBJ2-2. The CDR3 totals 14 residues. The V gene's germline CDR1 is SGDLS and CDR2 YYNGEE. CDR3: CASSVVDGTGELFF. The full variable domain, its missing parts supplied by reference TRBV9 and TRBJ2-2, is DSGVTQTPKHLITATGQRVTLRCSPRSGDLSVYWYQQSLDQGLQFLIQYYNGEERAKGNILERFSAQQFPDLHSELNLSSLELGDSALYFCASSVVDGTGELFFGEGSRLTVL.

This sequence joins TRBV28 and TRBJ1-5. Germline loops: CDR1 MDHEN, CDR2 SYDVKM. The CDR3 runs 14 residues. This CDR3 is CASSSEGSVGPQHF.

The chain links TRBV6-2 or TRBV6-3 to TRBJ2-3; the TCRdb D gene call, TRBD1, has no DNA to confirm it. The CDR3 consists of 14 residues. Germline V lookup: CDR1 MNHEY, CDR2 SVGEGT. The CDR3: CASSYSRQGDTQYF.

The rearrangement links TRBV12-3 or TRBV12-4 to TRBJ2-7; TCRdb's assignment of TRBD2 cannot be checked, as there is no DNA. The CDR3 is made up of 13 amino acids. The CDR3 loop is CASSLQLTYEQYF.

The chain carries TRBV5-3 and TRBJ1-1. TRBV5-3 is marked as an open reading frame, function uncertain. This CDR3 is built from 14 residues. This chain's CDR3 is CARSFGQLNTEAFF.

The chain uses TRBV7-9 and TRBJ2-5; TCRdb reports TRBD2, a call that lacks DNA to check it against. The CDR3 contains 13 residues. Germline-derived CDR1 and CDR2 are SEHNR and FQNEAQ (reference sequence). The chain's CDR3 is CASSLDLVETQYF.

The chain recombines TRBV5-4 with TRBJ2-5; TCRdb indicates TRBD1, and absent DNA this call remains unverified. Germline V lookup: CDR1 SGHNT, CDR2 YYREEE (reference sequence). This CDR3 is built from 16 residues. This CDR3 is CASMRRGATPRETQYF.

The V call is TRBV6-1, the J call TRBJ2-3; TCRdb selects TRBD2, and the lack of DNA leaves this call unchecked. From germline, CDR1 is MNHNS and CDR2 SASEGT. CDR3 length: 11 amino acids. CDR3 amino acids: CASSEGLAQYF.